The 10 T cell receptor beta chains below were found in one sample sequenced in a study of blood T cell repertoires in COVID-19. Using immunoSEQ multiplex PCR, the repertoire was profiled, and TCRdb retains in-frame clones only, with some absent. Counted here are some 150,000 clones, 86% occurring once; the ten biggest clones make up roughly 3%. Input material: peripheral blood. The receptors come from a man between 65 and 85 years old with acute or convalescent COVID-19.

The chain combines TRBV6-6 with TRBJ1-4; possible D gene TRBD1, 6 bases. The CDR3 is 13 amino acids. Germline lookup yields CDR1 MNHNY and CDR2 SVGAGI (reference sequence). V was cut by 6 bases and J by 8 bases, with 13 bases left in between. The CDR3 nucleotides are TGTGCCAGCAGCCCCACAGGGCAGGAAAAACTGTTTTTT. It encodes CASSPTGQEKLFF.

The rearrangement links TRBV27 to TRBJ2-7, with a weak D call TRBD1 (6 bases). V was pared by 4 bases and J by 5 bases, with 15 bases between. CDR3 length equals 14 residues. Germline-derived CDR1 and CDR2 are MNHEY and SMNVEV (reference sequence). The CDR3: CASSSKQGFNEQYF. CDR3 nucleotide sequence: TGTGCCAGCAGTTCAAAACAGGGTTTCAACGAGCAGTACTTC.

V and J are TRBV3-1 (or the pseudogene TRBV3-2) and TRBJ2-7, with 9 bases aligning to TRBD2. V lost 1 base and J lost 2; bases outside the gene matches: 6. The germline V gene has CDR1 LGHDT and CDR2 YNNKEL (reference sequence). The CDR3 extends over 16 amino acids. CDR3 protein: CASSQGLAANTYEQYF. In nucleotides, the CDR3 is TGTGCCAGCAGCCAAGGACTAGCGGCTAATACCTACGAGCAGTACTTC.

V is TRBV19 and J is TRBJ2-7; tentative D call: TRBD1 (6 bases). V lost 3 bases and J 3 bases, leaving 21 bases between the germline ends. This CDR3 has 17 residues. The V gene's germline CDR1 is LNHDA and CDR2 SQIVND (reference sequence). The CDR3, as DNA: TGTGCCAGTAGTATGGAGTACGGGACACCCGTTATCTACGAGCAGTACTTC. Protein sequence: CASSMEYGTPVIYEQYF.

The chain recombines TRBV27 with TRBJ2-3, with 9 bases identical to TRBD1. This CDR3 is built from 16 residues. The V gene's germline CDR1 is MNHEY and CDR2 SMNVEV (reference sequence). Trimming at V came to 5 bases and at J to 0 bases, leaving 6 bases not matched to a gene. This CDR3 reads CASSPGQGTSTDTQYF. CDR3 bases: TGTGCCAGCAGTCCGGGACAGGGCACTAGCACAGATACGCAGTATTTT.

The chain carries TRBV6-5 and TRBJ2-2, with D uncertain. CDR1 MNHEY and CDR2 SVGAGI come from the germline V gene. Deletions cut 4 bases from V and 4 bases from J, with 10 bases between. The CDR3 length is 14 residues. The CDR3 region has the DNA TGTGCCAGCAGTTTCACCGACTTCACCGGGGAGCTGTTTTTT. Translating gives CASSFTDFTGELFF.

This clone was counted only a few times. This rearrangement joins TRBV30 to TRBJ2-3; the D is unclear. Trimming removed 1 base at V and 2 bases at J, with 10 bases between. This CDR3 is built from 14 residues. CDR1 GTSNPN and CDR2 SVGIG come from the germline V gene (reference sequence). CDR3 region: CAWSGGQLTDTQYF. The CDR3, as DNA: TGTGCCTGGAGTGGTGGGCAGCTCACAGATACGCAGTATTTT.

The rearrangement links TRBV2 to TRBJ1-1; D might be TRBD1 (5 bases). Trimming removed 6 bases from V and 6 bases from J, with 11 bases in between. The CDR3 is 12 residues long. The germline gives CDR1 SNHLY, CDR2 FYNNEI. CDR3: CASSGRGSEAFF. The CDR3 nucleotides read TGTGCCAGCAGCGGAAGGGGTTCTGAAGCTTTCTTT.

The chain carries TRBV3-1 (or the pseudogene TRBV3-2) and TRBJ1-5, with D hard to call. The V and J ends lost 2 bases and 3 bases respectively, with 11 bases between them. Germline V CDR1 and CDR2: LGHDT, YNNKEL (reference sequence). The CDR3 contains 15 residues. The CDR3 sequence is CASSQSPSPNQPQHF. The CDR3, as DNA: TGTGCCAGCAGCCAATCCCCAAGCCCCAATCAGCCCCAGCATTTT.

V is TRBV7-9 and J is TRBJ1-1; D is unresolved. V was cut by 3 bases and J by 6 bases, with 8 bases left in between. The CDR3 consists of 12 residues. Germline V gene data show CDR1 as SEHNR and CDR2 as FQNEAQ (reference sequence). The CDR3 nucleotides are TGTGCCAGCAGCTTGGACTTGGCTGAAGCTTTCTTT. Translated, it gives CASSLDLAEAFF.